This entry describes one TCR beta chain. This sample was taken from a study of blood T cell repertoires in COVID-19. Across the study: Acute-phase and convalescent COVID-19 samples originated in the United States, Italy and Spain.

Measured with immunoSEQ multiplex PCR; TCRdb has only the in-frame clones, and not every one. The sample lists roughly 280,000 clones, about 90% occurring once. The CDR3 is made up of 12 amino acids. V lost 0 bases and J lost 5, with 7 bases in between. Per the germline V gene, CDR1 is GTSNPN and CDR2 is SVGIG (reference sequence). The sequenced sample was peripheral blood. This sequence was found in a woman aged 45-65 years who had recovered from COVID-19. The chain links TRBV30 to TRBJ2-5; a possible D gene is TRBD2 (6 bases). CDR3 in DNA: TGTGCCTGGAGTGTCCTAGCGGAGACCCAGTACTTC. Its protein product is CAWSVLAETQYF.